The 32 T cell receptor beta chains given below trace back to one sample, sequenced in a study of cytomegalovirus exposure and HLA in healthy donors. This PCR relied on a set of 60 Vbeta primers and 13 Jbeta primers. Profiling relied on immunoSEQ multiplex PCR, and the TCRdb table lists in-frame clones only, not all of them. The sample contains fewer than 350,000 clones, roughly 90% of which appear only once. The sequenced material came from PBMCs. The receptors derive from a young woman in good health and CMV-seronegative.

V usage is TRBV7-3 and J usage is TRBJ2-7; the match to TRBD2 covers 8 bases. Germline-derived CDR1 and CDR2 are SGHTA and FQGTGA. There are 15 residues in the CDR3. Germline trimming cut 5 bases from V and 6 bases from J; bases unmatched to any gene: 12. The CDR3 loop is CASSPSGGPLFEQYF. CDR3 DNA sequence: TGTGCCAGCAGCCCCAGCGGGGGCCCCCTGTTCGAGCAGTACTTC.

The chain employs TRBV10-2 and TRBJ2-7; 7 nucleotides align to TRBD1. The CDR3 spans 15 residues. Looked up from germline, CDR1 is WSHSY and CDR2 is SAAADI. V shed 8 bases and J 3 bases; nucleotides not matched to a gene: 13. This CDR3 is CASWGAGTDFYEQYF. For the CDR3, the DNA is TGCGCCAGCTGGGGCGCCGGGACAGATTTCTACGAGCAGTACTTC.

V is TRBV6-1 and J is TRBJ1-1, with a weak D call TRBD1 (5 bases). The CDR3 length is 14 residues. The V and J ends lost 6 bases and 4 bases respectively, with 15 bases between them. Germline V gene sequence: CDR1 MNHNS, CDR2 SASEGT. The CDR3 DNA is TGTGCCAGCAGCGCCGGGGGGGGAGCCACTGAAGCTTTCTTT. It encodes CASSAGGGATEAFF.

Written as DNA, the CDR3 is TGTGCCAGCAGCTTTAACACCTACGAGCAGTACTTC. Protein product: CASSFNTYEQYF. The V and J genes are TRBV11-2 and TRBJ2-7; D not resolved. CDR1 is SGHAT and CDR2 is FQNNGV in the germline V gene. CDR3 length: 12 amino acids. V was cut by 3 bases and J by 2 bases, with 5 bases left in between.

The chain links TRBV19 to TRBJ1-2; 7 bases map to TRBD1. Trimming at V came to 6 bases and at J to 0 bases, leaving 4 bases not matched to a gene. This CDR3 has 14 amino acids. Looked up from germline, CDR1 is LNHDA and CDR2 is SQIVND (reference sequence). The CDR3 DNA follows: TGTGCCAGTAGGGCGGACAGGTCTAACTATGGCTACACCTTC. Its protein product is CASRADRSNYGYTF.

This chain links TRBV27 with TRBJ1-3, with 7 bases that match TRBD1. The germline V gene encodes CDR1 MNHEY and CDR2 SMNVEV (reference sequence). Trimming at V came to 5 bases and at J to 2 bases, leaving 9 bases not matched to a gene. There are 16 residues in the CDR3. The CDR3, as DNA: TGTGCCAGCAGTCTTCGACAGGGAATCGCTGGAAACACCATATATTTT. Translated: CASSLRQGIAGNTIYF.

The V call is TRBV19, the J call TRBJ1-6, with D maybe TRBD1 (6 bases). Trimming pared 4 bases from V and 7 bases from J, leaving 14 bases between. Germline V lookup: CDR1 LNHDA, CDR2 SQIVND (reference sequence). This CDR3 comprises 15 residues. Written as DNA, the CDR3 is TGTGCCAGTAGTACGGCGACAGGTGGGAATTCACCCCTCCACTTT. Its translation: CASSTATGGNSPLHF.

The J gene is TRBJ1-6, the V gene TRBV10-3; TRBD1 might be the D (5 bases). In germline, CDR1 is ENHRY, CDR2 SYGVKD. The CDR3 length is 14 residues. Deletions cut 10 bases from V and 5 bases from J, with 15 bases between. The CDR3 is CATVLDRNNSPLHF. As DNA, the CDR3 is TGTGCCACGGTACTTGACAGAAATAATTCACCCCTCCACTTT.

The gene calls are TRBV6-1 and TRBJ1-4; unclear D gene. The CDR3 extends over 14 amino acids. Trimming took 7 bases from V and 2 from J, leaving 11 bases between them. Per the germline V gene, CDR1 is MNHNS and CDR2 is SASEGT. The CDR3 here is CASISGGTNEKLFF. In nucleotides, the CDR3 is TGTGCCAGCATATCCGGAGGGACTAATGAAAAACTGTTTTTT.

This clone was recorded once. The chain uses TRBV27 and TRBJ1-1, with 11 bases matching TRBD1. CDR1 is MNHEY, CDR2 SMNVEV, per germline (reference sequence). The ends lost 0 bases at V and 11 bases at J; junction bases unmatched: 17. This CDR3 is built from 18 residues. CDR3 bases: TGTGCCAGCAGTTTATCCCCCACCGCCGAGGGGACAGGGGGGCGTGCTTTCTTT. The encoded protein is CASSLSPTAEGTGGRAFF.

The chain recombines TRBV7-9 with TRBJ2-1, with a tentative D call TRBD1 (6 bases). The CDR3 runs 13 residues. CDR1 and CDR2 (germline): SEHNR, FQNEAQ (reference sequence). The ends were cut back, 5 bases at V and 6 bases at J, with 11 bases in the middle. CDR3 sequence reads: CASSPGTFNEQFF. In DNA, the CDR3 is TGTGCCAGCAGCCCAGGGACATTCAATGAGCAGTTCTTC.

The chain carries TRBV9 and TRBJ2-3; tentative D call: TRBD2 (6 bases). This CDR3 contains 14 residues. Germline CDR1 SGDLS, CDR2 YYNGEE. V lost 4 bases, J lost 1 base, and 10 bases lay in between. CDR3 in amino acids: CASSSPGGTDTQYF. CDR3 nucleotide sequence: TGTGCCAGCAGCTCCCCGGGGGGCACAGATACGCAGTATTTT.

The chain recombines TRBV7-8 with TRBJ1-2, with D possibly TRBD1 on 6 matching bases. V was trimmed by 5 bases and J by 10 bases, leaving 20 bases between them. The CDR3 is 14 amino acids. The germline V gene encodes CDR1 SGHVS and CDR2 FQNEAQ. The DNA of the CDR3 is TGTGCCAGCAGCGCCTCTTCACAGGGCGTTGACTACACCTTC. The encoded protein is CASSASSQGVDYTF.

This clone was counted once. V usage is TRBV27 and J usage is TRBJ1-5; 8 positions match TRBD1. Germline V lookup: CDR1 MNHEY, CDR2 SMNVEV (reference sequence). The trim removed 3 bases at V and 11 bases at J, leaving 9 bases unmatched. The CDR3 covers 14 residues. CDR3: CASSFQGARSTQHF. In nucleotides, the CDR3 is TGTGCCAGCAGTTTTCAGGGGGCTCGATCGACCCAGCATTTT.

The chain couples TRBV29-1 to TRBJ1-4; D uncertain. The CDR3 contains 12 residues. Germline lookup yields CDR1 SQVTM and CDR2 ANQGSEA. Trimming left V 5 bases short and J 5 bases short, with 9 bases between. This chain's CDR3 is CSVSSINEKLFF. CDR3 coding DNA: TGCAGCGTTTCTAGTATAAATGAAAAACTGTTTTTT.

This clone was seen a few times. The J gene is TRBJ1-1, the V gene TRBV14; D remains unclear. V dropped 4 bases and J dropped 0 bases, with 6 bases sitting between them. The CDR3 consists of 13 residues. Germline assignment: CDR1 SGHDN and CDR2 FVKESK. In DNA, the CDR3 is TGTGCCAGCAGCCCACAAGTGAACACTGAAGCTTTCTTT. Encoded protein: CASSPQVNTEAFF.

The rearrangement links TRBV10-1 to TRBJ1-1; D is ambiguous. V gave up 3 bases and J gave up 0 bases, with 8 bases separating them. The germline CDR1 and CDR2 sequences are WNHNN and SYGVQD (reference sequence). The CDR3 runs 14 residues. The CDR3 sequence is CASSDGNMNTEAFF. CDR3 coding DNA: TGCGCCAGCAGTGACGGGAACATGAACACTGAAGCTTTCTTT.

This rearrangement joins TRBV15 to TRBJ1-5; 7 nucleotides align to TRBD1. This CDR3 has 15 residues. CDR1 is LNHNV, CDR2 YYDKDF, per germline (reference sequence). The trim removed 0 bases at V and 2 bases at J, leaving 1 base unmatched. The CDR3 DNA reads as TGTGCCACCAGCAGAGATCAGGGGGGCAATCAGCCCCAGCATTTT. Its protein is CATSRDQGGNQPQHF.

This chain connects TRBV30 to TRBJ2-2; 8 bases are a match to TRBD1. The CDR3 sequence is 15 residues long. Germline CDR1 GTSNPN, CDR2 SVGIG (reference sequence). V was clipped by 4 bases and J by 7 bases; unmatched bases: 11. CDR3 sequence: CAWTTRTGRDGELFF. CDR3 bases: TGTGCCTGGACTACAAGGACAGGGCGGGACGGGGAGCTGTTTTTT.

The CDR3 reads CASSIQGKSSYEQYF. The CDR3 bases are TGTGCCAGTAGTATCCAGGGGAAGAGCTCCTACGAGCAGTACTTC. This chain joins TRBV19 and TRBJ2-7; D is perhaps TRBD1 (6 bases). Trimming took off 3 bases at V and 0 bases at J, with 12 bases between the two ends. The CDR3 length is 15 residues. Germline lookup yields CDR1 LNHDA and CDR2 SQIVND (reference sequence).

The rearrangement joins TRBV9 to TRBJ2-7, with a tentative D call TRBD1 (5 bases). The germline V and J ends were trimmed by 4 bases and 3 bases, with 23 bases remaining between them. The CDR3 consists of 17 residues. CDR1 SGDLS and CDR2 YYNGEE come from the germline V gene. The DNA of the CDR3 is TGTGCCAGCAGCCGAGAAGGGGAAGGGTCTTTCGGCTACGAGCAGTACTTC. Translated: CASSREGEGSFGYEQYF.

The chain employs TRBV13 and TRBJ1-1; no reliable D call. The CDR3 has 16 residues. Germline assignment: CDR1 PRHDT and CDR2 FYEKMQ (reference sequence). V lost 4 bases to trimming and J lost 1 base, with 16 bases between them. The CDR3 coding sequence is TGTGCCAGCAGCTCCCTGGGCCAACGCGCGAACACTGAAGCTTTCTTT. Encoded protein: CASSSLGQRANTEAFF.

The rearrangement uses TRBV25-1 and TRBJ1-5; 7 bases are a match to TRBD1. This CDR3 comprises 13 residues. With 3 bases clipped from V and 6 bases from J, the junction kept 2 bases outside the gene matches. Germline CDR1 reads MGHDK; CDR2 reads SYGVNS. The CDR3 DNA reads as TGTGCCAGCAGTGACAGGGGGTCTCAGCCCCAGCATTTT. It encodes CASSDRGSQPQHF.

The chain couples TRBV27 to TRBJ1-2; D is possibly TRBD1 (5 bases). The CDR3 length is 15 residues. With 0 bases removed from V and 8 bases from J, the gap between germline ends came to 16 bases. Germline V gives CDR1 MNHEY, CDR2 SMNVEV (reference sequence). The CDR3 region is CASSLSGTGRIGYTF. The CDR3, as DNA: TGTGCCAGCAGTTTATCCGGGACGGGGAGGATAGGCTACACCTTC.

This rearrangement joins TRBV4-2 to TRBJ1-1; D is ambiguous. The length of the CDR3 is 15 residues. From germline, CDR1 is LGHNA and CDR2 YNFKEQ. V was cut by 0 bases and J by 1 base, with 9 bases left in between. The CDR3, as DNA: TGTGCCAGCAGCCAAGAAGGAGGGAAGAACACTGAAGCTTTCTTT. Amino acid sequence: CASSQEGGKNTEAFF.

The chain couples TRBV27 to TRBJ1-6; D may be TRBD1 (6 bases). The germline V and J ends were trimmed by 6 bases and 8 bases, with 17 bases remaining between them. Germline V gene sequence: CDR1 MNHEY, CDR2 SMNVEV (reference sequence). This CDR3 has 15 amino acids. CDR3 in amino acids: CASSRQDRSYSPLHF. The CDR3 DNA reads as TGTGCCAGCAGCCGACAGGATCGGTCCTATTCACCCCTCCACTTT.

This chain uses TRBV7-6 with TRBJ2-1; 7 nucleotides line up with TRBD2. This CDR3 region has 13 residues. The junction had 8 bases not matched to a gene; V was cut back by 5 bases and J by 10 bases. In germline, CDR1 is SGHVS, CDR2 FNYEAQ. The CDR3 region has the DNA TGTGCCAGCAGCGGCGGGGCGGGAGTGGAGCAGTTCTTC. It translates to CASSGGAGVEQFF.

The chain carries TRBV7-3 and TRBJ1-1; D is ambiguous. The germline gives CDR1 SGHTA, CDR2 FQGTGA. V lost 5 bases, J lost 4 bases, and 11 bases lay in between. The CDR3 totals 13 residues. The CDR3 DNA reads TGTGCCAGCAGCAACCTAGAGGGCACTGAAGCTTTCTTT. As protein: CASSNLEGTEAFF.

The CDR3 DNA is TGTGCCAGCAGCTCCTCCGGGACACTGAACACTGAAGCTTTCTTT. Its translation: CASSSSGTLNTEAFF. This rearrangement joins TRBV11-2 to TRBJ1-1, with TRBD1 as a possible D gene (6 bases). CDR1 and CDR2 (germline): SGHAT, FQNNGV. This CDR3 contains 15 residues. The V gene lost 4 bases and the J gene lost 0 bases, with 12 bases spanning the gap. Together with reference TRBV11-2 and TRBJ1-1, the CDR3 gives the full variable domain: EAGVAQSPRYKIIEKRQSVAFWCNPISGHATLYWYQQILGQGPKLLIQFQNNGVVDDSQLPKDRFSAERLKGVDSTLKIQPAKLEDSAVYLCASSSSGTLNTEAFFGQGTRLTVV.

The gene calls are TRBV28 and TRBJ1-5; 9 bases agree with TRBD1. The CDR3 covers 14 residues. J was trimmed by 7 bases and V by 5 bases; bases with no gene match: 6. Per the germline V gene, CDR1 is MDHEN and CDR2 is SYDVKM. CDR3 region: CASSTGGRRQPQHF. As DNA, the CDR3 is TGTGCCAGCAGTACAGGGGGCCGGAGGCAGCCCCAGCATTTT. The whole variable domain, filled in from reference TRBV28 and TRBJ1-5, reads DVKVTQSSRYLVKRTGEKVFLECVQDMDHENMFWYRQDPGLGLRLIYFSYDVKMKEKGDIPEGYSVSREKKERFSLILESASTNQTSMYLCASSTGGRRQPQHFGDGTRLSIL.

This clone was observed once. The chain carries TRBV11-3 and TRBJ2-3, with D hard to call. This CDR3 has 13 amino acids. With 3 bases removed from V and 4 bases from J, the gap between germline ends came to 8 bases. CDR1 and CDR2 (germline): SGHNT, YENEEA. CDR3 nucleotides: TGTGCCAGCAGCTTCTACGATTCAGATACGCAGTATTTT. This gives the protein CASSFYDSDTQYF.

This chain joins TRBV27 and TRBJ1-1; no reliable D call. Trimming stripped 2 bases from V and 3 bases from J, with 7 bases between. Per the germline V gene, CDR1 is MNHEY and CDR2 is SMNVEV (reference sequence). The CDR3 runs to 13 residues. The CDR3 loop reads CASSLGPYTEAFF. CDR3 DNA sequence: TGTGCCAGCAGTTTAGGGCCATACACTGAAGCTTTCTTT.